The 6 T cell receptor beta chains given below trace back to one sample, sequenced in a study of CD8+ T cells in alopecia areata. Treatment defined: oral pan-JAK inhibitor, 5-10 mg twice daily. As the sequencing template, cDNA was produced by extracting RNA and reverse transcribing it. Libraries were prepared by immunoSEQ multiplex PCR; TCRdb keeps only in-frame clonotypes and omits some of them. The sample shows some 100,000 clones, around 40% of them seen only once. The material was CD8+ T cells sorted from blood, obtained at week 24, from a patient treated with tofacitinib. The source of these receptors is a human donor with alopecia areata.

For this clone: The sample has other DNA sequences that encode this CDR3 too. V and J are TRBV19 and TRBJ1-1; D is perhaps TRBD1 (5 bases). The CDR3 length is 12 residues. The germline gives CDR1 LNHDA, CDR2 SQIVND (reference sequence). V gave up 8 bases and J gave up 1 base, with 8 bases separating them. The CDR3 sequence: CASSQGNTEAFF. As DNA, the CDR3 is TGTGCCAGTTCCCAGGGGAACACTGAAGCTTTCTTT.

Note on this clone: The same CDR3 is also encoded by other DNA sequences in this sample. V gene TRBV19 combines with J gene TRBJ2-7; TRBD1 aligns across 7 bases. The CDR3 has 13 residues. The germline V gene has CDR1 LNHDA and CDR2 SQIVND (reference sequence). The V gene end was trimmed by 8 bases and the J gene end by 1 base; junction bases not matched to a gene: 5. The CDR3 nucleotides read TGTGCCAGTTCTTGGGACAGTTCCTACGAGCAGTACTTC. Its translation: CASSWDSSYEQYF.

This clone was seen more than once but under ten times. The chain links TRBV14 to TRBJ2-1, with D perhaps matching TRBD2 (5 bases). There are 15 residues in the CDR3. Germline lookup yields CDR1 SGHDN and CDR2 FVKESK. V gave up 1 base and J gave up 5 bases, with 12 bases separating them. For the CDR3, the DNA is TGTGCCAGCAGCCAAGTGAGGGTGGGTGACAATGAGCAGTTCTTC. Protein sequence: CASSQVRVGDNEQFF.

V is TRBV30 and J is TRBJ2-7; no firm D call. This CDR3 region has 13 residues. Germline CDR1 GTSNPN, CDR2 SVGIG (reference sequence). V lost 5 bases to trimming and J lost 6 bases, with 17 bases between them. This CDR3 is CAWLPHFAAEQYF. Written as DNA, the CDR3 is TGTGCCTGGCTACCGCACTTTGCGGCCGAGCAGTACTTC.

V gene TRBV29-1 combines with J gene TRBJ2-7, with 11 nucleotides matching TRBD2. The J segment lost 5 bases and the V segment lost 2 bases, leaving 5 bases of the junction unmatched. CDR1 is SQVTM, CDR2 ANQGSEA, per germline. The CDR3 spans 14 residues. The CDR3 is CSVETSGRTHEQYF. CDR3 sequence (DNA): TGCAGCGTTGAAACTAGCGGGAGAACCCACGAGCAGTACTTC.

This clone showed up just a few times. The chain has TRBV4-1 and TRBJ2-7; D gene uncertain. CDR1 MGHRA and CDR2 YSYEKL come from the germline V gene. V lost 0 bases and J 2 bases, leaving 5 bases between the germline ends. The CDR3 consists of 13 residues. CDR3 coding DNA: TGCGCCAGCAGCCAAGACTCGACCTACGAGCAGTACTTC. Translating gives CASSQDSTYEQYF.